These 16 T cell receptor beta chains were all obtained from the same sample, sequenced in a study of blood T cell repertoires in COVID-19. The method was immunoSEQ multiplex PCR; TCRdb's version includes in-frame clones alone and lacks a portion of them. Of approximately 150,000 clones in the sample, around 89% were seen once. Sequencing was done on a sample of peripheral blood. Receptors originate from a man between 18 and 35 years old with COVID-19, enrolled during active disease.

J is TRBJ1-5 and V is TRBV27; D gene unclear. Germline values: CDR1 MNHEY, CDR2 SMNVEV (reference sequence). CDR3 length: 17 residues. V was trimmed by 5 bases and J by 2 bases, leaving 19 bases between them. The CDR3 nucleotides are TGTGCCAGCAGTAAAAACTTCGGAGGCCTGGGCAATCAGCCCCAGCATTTT. It is translated as CASSKNFGGLGNQPQHF.

The chain uses TRBV29-1 and TRBJ1-1, with D tentatively TRBD1 (5 bases). Trimming removed 7 bases from V and 3 bases from J, with 12 bases in between. The CDR3 spans 12 residues. Germline-derived CDR1 and CDR2 are SQVTM and ANQGSEA. CDR3 protein: CSGRVRDTEAFF. CDR3 DNA: TGCAGCGGGAGGGTCAGGGACACTGAAGCTTTCTTT.

The rearrangement uses TRBV7-2 and TRBJ2-7; 16 positions match TRBD2. Trimming took 0 bases from V and 6 from J; bases not matched to a gene: 17. This CDR3 contains 21 residues. CDR1 and CDR2 (germline): SGHTA, FQGNSA. CDR3 DNA: TGTGCCAGCAGCTTAGCGTTGGGGACTAGCGGGAGGGCCATGGACCCTTGCGAGCAGTACTTC. Its protein is CASSLALGTSGRAMDPCEQYF.

Many counts were recorded for this clone. The V gene is TRBV4-1, the J gene TRBJ2-4; possibly TRBD1 for D (5 bases). This CDR3 spans 15 amino acids. The germline CDR1 and CDR2 sequences are MGHRA and YSYEKL. Trimming stripped 2 bases from V and 8 bases from J, with 16 bases between. CDR3 sequence (DNA): TGCGCCAGCAGCCAAATTCTGGGGCCGCCAGACATTCAGTACTTC. Amino acid sequence: CASSQILGPPDIQYF.

This chain links TRBV28 with TRBJ2-5; D might be TRBD1 (5 bases). CDR1 is MDHEN and CDR2 is SYDVKM in the germline V gene. This CDR3 comprises 13 residues. V lost 6 bases and J lost 2, with 10 bases in between. The DNA of the CDR3 is TGTGCCAGCAGGGGGCATCGGCAAGAGACCCAGTACTTC. Protein product: CASRGHRQETQYF.

The chain has TRBV7-2 and TRBJ2-5; TRBD2 is a possible D gene (6 bases). Germline V gene lookup returns CDR1 SGHTA and CDR2 FQGNSA. CDR3 size: 13 residues. V dropped 2 bases and J dropped 4 bases, with 8 bases sitting between them. The CDR3 coding sequence is TGTGCCAGCAGCTTACTAGCGACAGAGACCCAGTACTTC. Translated, it gives CASSLLATETQYF.

The chain combines TRBV18 with TRBJ2-7; D may be TRBD2 (6 bases). The CDR3 totals 14 residues. Germline V gene data show CDR1 as KGHSH and CDR2 as LQKENI. Trimming removed 8 bases from V and 3 bases from J, with 17 bases in between. CDR3 loop: CASQPGDSLYEQYF. CDR3 coding DNA: TGTGCCAGCCAACCGGGGGACTCACTCTACGAGCAGTACTTC.

Remarks on this clone: A read error may produce the germline difference seen at one junction end. The J gene is TRBJ2-7, the V gene TRBV7-8; 7 nucleotides line up with TRBD2. CDR3 length: 15 residues. Germline V CDR1 and CDR2: SGHVS, FQNEAQ. The CDR3 DNA sequence: TGTGCCAGCAGCCTAGCTAGCGGAAACCCCTACGAGCAGTACTTC. Its translation is CASSLASGNPYEQYF.

The J gene is TRBJ2-1, the V gene TRBV6-2 or TRBV6-3; 13 positions agree with TRBD2. Trimming removed 5 bases from V and 1 base from J; junction bases left unmatched: 11. The germline CDR1 and CDR2 sequences are MNHEY and SVGEGT. CDR3 length: 19 residues. CDR3 coding DNA: TGTGCCAGCAGTCAGCCATGGACTAGCGGGAGAGGATCCTACAATGAGCAGTTCTTC. Amino acid sequence: CASSQPWTSGRGSYNEQFF.

The rearrangement links TRBV6-5 to TRBJ2-7; 9 nucleotides match TRBD2. The CDR3 totals 12 residues. The germline V gene encodes CDR1 MNHEY and CDR2 SVGAGI. Trimming removed 6 bases from V and 7 bases from J; junction bases left unmatched: 4. The CDR3 protein is CASSLAGSEQYF. The DNA of the CDR3 is TGTGCCAGCAGCCTAGCGGGAAGTGAGCAGTACTTC.

This clone was counted a single time. The gene calls are TRBV10-3 and TRBJ2-5, with 8 bases matching TRBD1. V shed 6 bases and J 2 bases; nucleotides not matched to a gene: 5. In germline, CDR1 is ENHRY, CDR2 SYGVKD. This CDR3 spans 14 amino acids. This CDR3 is CAIRAGTGQETQYF. The CDR3 coding sequence is TGTGCCATCAGGGCCGGGACAGGTCAAGAGACCCAGTACTTC.

The rearrangement joins TRBV27 to TRBJ2-1, with 8 bases lining up with TRBD1. V was clipped by 2 bases and J by 9 bases; unmatched bases: 12. The CDR3 consists of 16 residues. Germline V gene data show CDR1 as MNHEY and CDR2 as SMNVEV (reference sequence). The CDR3: CASSLHAGGFKSEQFF. The CDR3 coding sequence is TGTGCCAGCAGTTTACATGCAGGGGGCTTTAAGAGTGAGCAGTTCTTC.

V usage is TRBV24-1 and J usage is TRBJ2-3, with 10 nucleotides matching TRBD1. From germline, CDR1 is KGHDR and CDR2 SFDVKD. The CDR3 length is 17 residues. After removal of 4 bases from V and 6 bases from J, the junction contained 12 bases not matched to a gene. The CDR3 DNA is TGTGCCACCAGTGAAACGACAGGGGGCTTTCGCGCGGATACGCAGTATTTT. Translation gives CATSETTGGFRADTQYF.

V usage is TRBV5-1 and J usage is TRBJ2-7, with D tentatively TRBD1 (6 bases). The germline V and J ends were trimmed by 2 bases and 2 bases, with 11 bases remaining between them. Germline loops: CDR1 SGHRS, CDR2 YFSETQ. The CDR3 loop spans 14 amino acids. CDR3 in DNA: TGCGCCAGCAGCTTCTTAGGGGGAACCTACGAGCAGTACTTC. Residues: CASSFLGGTYEQYF. Full variable domain (rest looked up from reference TRBV5-1 and TRBJ2-7): KAGVTQTPRYLIKTRGQQVTLSCSPISGHRSVSWYQQTPGQGLQFLFEYFSETQRNKGNFPGRFSGRQFSNSRSEMNVSTLELGDSALYLCASSFLGGTYEQYFGPGTRLTVT.

The chain uses TRBV6-5 and TRBJ1-2, with D unresolved. The CDR3 runs 13 residues. V was shortened by 5 bases and J by 8 bases, with 15 bases between the two germline ends. Germline-derived CDR1 and CDR2 are MNHEY and SVGAGI. The CDR3 bases are TGTGCCAGCAGTAGGGCGGGATTTGAAGGCTACACCTTC. Translated, it gives CASSRAGFEGYTF.

This clone was seen only a few times. The chain couples TRBV5-8 to TRBJ2-3; 7 nucleotides align to TRBD2. Germline CDR1 and CDR2: SGHTS and YDEGEE. The CDR3 loop spans 14 amino acids. V dropped 1 base and J dropped 1; count of bases not matched to a gene: 0. In DNA form, the CDR3 reads TGTGCCAGCAGCTTGACTAGCGGCACAGATACGCAGTATTTT. Translated: CASSLTSGTDTQYF.